These T cell receptor beta chains were read from a single sample in a study of neoadjuvant anti-PD-1 for oral cavity cancer. Assay: immunoSEQ multiplex PCR; the TCRdb copy retains only in-frame clones and omits some. The sample lists 11,000 to 15,000 clones; 65% to 80% were seen once. Sequencing was performed on PBMCs, taken after nivolumab (anti-PD-1) treatment. All receptors derive from a person aged 40 to 85 with oral cavity squamous cell carcinoma. CDR3s include the opening cysteine and the closing phenylalanine or tryptophan. A D gene is named only where the DNA matches it firmly. Size tells how often a clone was seen (once, few, many) or the class of an expanded clone, and some rows leave it out.

>NA|few|TRBV5-6|TRBJ1-2
CASSLAGAVYGYTF
TGTGCCAGCAGCTTGGCTGGGGCCGTCTATGGCTACACCTTC
>NA|NA|TRBV9|TRBJ2-5
CASSGTDWYQETQYF
TGTGCCAGCAGCGGGACAGACTGGTACCAAGAGACCCAGTACTTC
>TRBD1|NA|TRBV27|TRBJ1-1
CASRRAGGGTEAFF
TGTGCCAGCAGAAGAGCAGGGGGGGGGACTGAAGCTTTCTTT
>TRBD1|once|TRBV6-6|TRBJ2-7
CASSSQGTGTYEQYF
TGTGCCAGCAGTTCTCAGGGGACAGGGACCTACGAGCAGTACTTC
>NA|NA|TRBV29-1|TRBJ2-2
CSVEGSNTGELFF
TGCAGCGTTGAAGGTTCGAACACCGGGGAGCTGTTTTTT
>NA|NA|TRBV9|TRBJ2-1
CASSVVSSDYNEQFF
TGTGCCAGCAGCGTAGTGTCTAGCGACTACAATGAGCAGTTCTTC
>NA|NA|TRBV29-1|TRBJ2-1
CSVDGSGTAWGEQFF
TGCAGCGTTGATGGGTCCGGGACCGCCTGGGGTGAGCAGTTCTTC
>NA|NA|TRBV9|TRBJ2-4
CASSVARAQGLAKNIQYF
TGTGCCAGCAGCGTTGCTAGGGCGCAGGGCCTAGCCAAAAACATTCAGTACTTC
>NA|NA|TRBV4-1|TRBJ2-3
CASSQKDRRTDTQYF
TGCGCCAGCAGCCAGAAGGACAGAAGAACAGATACGCAGTATTTT
>NA|NA|TRBV5-6|TRBJ2-6
CASSLGKKAPPGANVLTF
TGTGCCAGCAGCTTGGGTAAGAAGGCTCCACCTGGGGCCAACGTCCTGACTTTC
>NA|NA|TRBV11-2|TRBJ1-1
CASSPTLNTEAFF
TGTGCCAGCAGTCCGACGTTGAACACTGAAGCTTTCTTT
>TRBD2|NA|TRBV5-4|TRBJ2-1
CASSLGLAGVSNEQFF
TGTGCCAGCAGCTTAGGGCTAGCGGGAGTCTCCAATGAGCAGTTCTTC
>TRBD1|NA|TRBV7-9|TRBJ1-2
CASSTDRASYGYTF
TGTGCCAGCAGCACGGACAGGGCCAGCTATGGCTACACCTTC
>TRBD1|NA|TRBV6-1|TRBJ1-5
CASRAGTGNQPQHF
TGTGCCAGCAGAGCCGGGACAGGGAATCAGCCCCAGCATTTT
>TRBD2|NA|TRBV10-3|TRBJ2-1
CAPRRSGSVLLNNEQFF
TGTGCCCCCCGGAGGAGCGGGAGTGTCCTCCTTAACAATGAGCAGTTCTTC
>TRBD2|NA|TRBV5-1|TRBJ2-1
CASSWGTSGKAHNEQFF
TGCGCCAGCAGCTGGGGGACTAGCGGGAAGGCACACAATGAGCAGTTCTTC
>TRBD2|NA|TRBV6-1|TRBJ2-7
CASRGGGANSYEQYF
TGTGCCAGCAGGGGGGGAGGGGCCAACTCCTACGAGCAGTACTTC
>NA|NA|TRBV7-2|TRBJ1-5
CASSRGYSNQPQHF
TGTGCCAGCAGCAGGGGGTATAGCAATCAGCCCCAGCATTTT
>NA|NA|TRBV6-1|TRBJ1-3
CASSRAGPSGNTIYF
TGTGCCAGCAGTCGGGCGGGGCCCTCTGGAAACACCATATATTTT
>TRBD1|NA|TRBV5-1|TRBJ1-2
CASSRQGDSGYTF
TGCGCCAGCAGTCGACAGGGAGACTCTGGCTACACCTTC
>TRBD2|NA|TRBV7-9|TRBJ2-1
CASSFISGSSNEQFF
TGTGCCAGCAGTTTTATTAGCGGGAGTAGTAATGAGCAGTTCTTC
>TRBD1|few|TRBV19|TRBJ2-7
CASSPPGTGTYEQYF
TGTGCCAGTAGTCCACCCGGGACAGGGACCTACGAGCAGTACTTC
>NA|NA|TRBV2|TRBJ2-7
CAMRPSSYEQYF
TGTGCTATGAGGCCGAGCTCCTACGAGCAGTACTTC
>TRBD1|NA|TRBV4-2|TRBJ2-1
CASSRGQGGYNEQFF
TGTGCCAGCAGCCGAGGACAGGGAGGTTACAATGAGCAGTTCTTC
>TRBD2|NA|TRBV7-3|TRBJ2-3
CASSSRTSADTQYF
TGTGCCAGCAGCTCACGGACTAGCGCAGATACGCAGTATTTT
>NA|NA|TRBV7-2|TRBJ2-1
CASSPRDSGTYNEQFF
TGTGCCAGCAGCCCGCGAGATAGCGGAACCTACAATGAGCAGTTCTTC
>TRBD2|NA|TRBV6-5|TRBJ2-7
CASSLLAGGNYEQYF
TGTGCCAGCAGTCTACTAGCGGGAGGAAACTACGAGCAGTACTTC
>NA|once|TRBV5-4|TRBJ2-7
CASSLGQGSAYEQYF
TGTGCCAGCAGCTTGGGTCAGGGTAGCGCCTACGAGCAGTACTTC
>TRBD2|NA|TRBV27|TRBJ2-2
CASRLAGTNTGELFF
TGTGCCAGCAGACTAGCGGGAACGAACACCGGGGAGCTGTTTTTT
>TRBD1|NA|TRBV7-6|TRBJ2-7
CASSPGGGTYEQYF
TGTGCCAGCAGCCCAGGGGGCGGGACCTACGAGCAGTACTTC
>TRBD1|NA|TRBV5-1|TRBJ1-1
CASSLSGGFRGQLNTEAFF
TGCGCCAGCAGCTTGAGTGGGGGGTTTCGGGGACAGTTGAACACTGAAGCTTTCTTT
>NA|NA|TRBV29-1|TRBJ2-1
CSVEEASYNEQFF
TGCAGCGTTGAAGAAGCGAGCTACAATGAGCAGTTCTTC
>TRBD2|NA|TRBV7-6|TRBJ2-5
CASSSTSGILETQYF
TGTGCCAGCAGCTCGACTAGCGGGATCTTAGAGACCCAGTACTTC
>NA|NA|TRBV19|TRBJ2-7
CASSMRGGPYEQYF
TGTGCCAGTAGTATGAGGGGCGGCCCCTACGAGCAGTACTTC
>NA|NA|TRBV30|TRBJ2-3
CAWSRGEVRQYF
TGTGCCTGGAGTAGGGGGGAGGTAAGGCAGTATTTT
>NA|NA|TRBV6-1|TRBJ2-3
CASAGTRSTDTQYF
TGTGCCTCCGCCGGGACCCGCAGCACAGATACGCAGTATTTT
>TRBD1|once|TRBV28|TRBJ1-2
CASSLGGGDAYGYTF
TGTGCCAGCAGCCTGGGAGGGGGCGACGCCTATGGCTACACCTTC
>NA|NA|TRBV7-9|TRBJ2-7
CASGEPYEQYF
TGTGCCTCCGGAGAACCCTACGAGCAGTACTTC
>TRBD2|NA|TRBV30|TRBJ2-1
CAWRPRTSGTLYNEQFF
TGTGCCTGGAGGCCCCGGACTAGCGGGACCCTTTACAATGAGCAGTTCTTC
>NA|NA|TRBV15|TRBJ2-5
CATSSRRAETQYF
TGTGCCACCAGCAGTCGCAGAGCGGAGACCCAGTACTTC
>NA|NA|TRBV7-8|TRBJ2-5
CASSPRPDGETQYF
TGTGCCAGCAGCCCCCGCCCCGACGGGGAGACCCAGTACTTC
>TRBD1|NA|TRBV29-1|TRBJ2-7
CSVASGGRYEQYF
TGCAGCGTTGCTTCAGGGGGCCGCTACGAGCAGTACTTC
>NA|NA|TRBV29-1|TRBJ2-2
CSVGTLNTGELFF
TGCAGCGTTGGGACTCTTAACACCGGGGAGCTGTTTTTT
>NA|NA|TRBV19|TRBJ1-2
CASSINRVHGYTF
TGTGCCAGTAGTATCAACAGGGTCCACGGCTACACCTTC
>TRBD1|NA|TRBV19|TRBJ2-7
CASSLLQGSYEQYF
TGTGCCAGTAGCCTCCTACAGGGGTCCTACGAGCAGTACTTC
>NA|NA|TRBV15|TRBJ1-4
CATSRDPRGGQEKLFF
TGTGCCACCAGCAGAGATCCAAGGGGTGGACAAGAAAAACTGTTTTTT